The 22 T cell receptor beta chains below were found in one sample sequenced in a study of blood T cell repertoires in COVID-19. The assay was immunoSEQ multiplex PCR, and TCRdb's table has in-frame clones only and misses some. Of about 440,000 clones in the sample, 88% were seen once. The specimen sequenced was peripheral blood. The source of these receptors is a woman aged 50 to 60 with COVID-19, enrolled during active disease.

This clone came up a few times. The V gene is TRBV6-5, the J gene TRBJ1-1, with 8 bases lining up with TRBD1. The CDR3 extends over 14 amino acids. V shed 7 bases, J shed 4 bases, and the junction held 8 bases outside the gene matches. From germline, CDR1 is MNHEY and CDR2 SVGAGI. CDR3 sequence: CASNPRTGSTEAFF. Written as DNA, the CDR3 is TGTGCCAGCAACCCCCGGACAGGGTCCACTGAAGCTTTCTTT.

The chain links TRBV7-9 to TRBJ1-1; D gene ambiguous. The V end lost 5 bases, the J end lost 0 bases, and 13 bases lay between the germline ends. The germline V gene has CDR1 SEHNR and CDR2 FQNEAQ (reference sequence). The CDR3 consists of 15 residues. Here the CDR3 reads CASSSLEQLNTEAFF. CDR3 bases: TGTGCCAGCAGCAGCTTGGAGCAGTTGAACACTGAAGCTTTCTTT.

The chain recombines TRBV10-2 with TRBJ1-2; 9 bases agree with TRBD1. The CDR3 loop spans 13 amino acids. Unmatched junction bases numbered 3, after V lost 5 bases and J lost 5 bases. Germline loops: CDR1 WSHSY, CDR2 SAAADI. The CDR3 nucleotides read TGCGCCAGCAGTCGACAGGGGGAGTATGGCTACACCTTC. It is translated as CASSRQGEYGYTF.

This sequence joins TRBV2 and TRBJ1-3; D is undetermined. The length of the CDR3 is 14 residues. The germline V gene has CDR1 SNHLY and CDR2 FYNNEI. Trimming cost V 3 bases and J 0 bases, with 6 bases left between them. CDR3 residues: CASSDPISGNTIYF. DNA of the CDR3: TGTGCCAGCAGTGACCCTATCTCTGGAAACACCATATATTTT.

This chain connects TRBV20-1 to TRBJ1-1, with D possibly matching TRBD1 (5 bases). Germline values: CDR1 DFQATT, CDR2 SNEGSKA (reference sequence). This CDR3 comprises 11 residues. The germline V and J ends were trimmed by 6 bases and 4 bases, with 9 bases remaining between them. CDR3 in DNA: TGCAGTGCGGGGGGGACCACTGAAGCTTTCTTT. Translated: CSAGGTTEAFF.

The genes are TRBV27 and TRBJ2-3; D not certain. The CDR3 has 16 residues. Per the germline V gene, CDR1 is MNHEY and CDR2 is SMNVEV (reference sequence). V was clipped by 5 bases and J by 4 bases, with 19 bases between them. The CDR3 is CASSVDWSFVADTQYF. Written as DNA, the CDR3 is TGTGCCAGCAGTGTCGACTGGTCCTTTGTCGCAGATACGCAGTATTTT.

This clone has only one observation. CDR3 bases: TGTGCCACCAGTGATTGGTCAGGGGGATACACCGGGGAGCTGTTTTTT. Amino acids: CATSDWSGGYTGELFF. This rearrangement joins TRBV24-1 to TRBJ2-2; TRBD1 aligns across 7 bases. The CDR3 runs 16 residues. V lost 2 bases, J lost 3 bases, and 5 bases stayed unmatched. CDR1 is KGHDR and CDR2 is SFDVKD in the germline V gene.

V gene TRBV5-1 combines with J gene TRBJ2-1; 7 positions match TRBD1. The length of the CDR3 is 16 residues. Germline CDR1 reads SGHRS; CDR2 reads YFSETQ. V lost 2 bases, J lost 7 bases, and 12 bases stayed unmatched. The chain's CDR3 is CASSLFGQGDRNEQFF. CDR3 nucleotides: TGCGCCAGCAGCTTATTTGGGCAGGGGGATAGAAATGAGCAGTTCTTC.

The V call is TRBV2, the J call TRBJ1-4; D possibly corresponds to TRBD1 (6 bases). Germline V CDR1 and CDR2: SNHLY, FYNNEI. The length of the CDR3 is 14 residues. V was cut by 7 bases and J by 4 bases, with 13 bases left in between. CDR3: CASNSGQLNEKLFF. The CDR3 nucleotides are TGTGCCAGCAACTCAGGACAGCTTAATGAAAAACTGTTTTTT. Drawing the rest from reference TRBV2 and TRBJ1-4, the complete variable domain is EPEVTQTPSHQVTQMGQEVILRCVPISNHLYFYWYRQILGQKVEFLVSFYNNEISEKSEIFDDQFSVERPDGSNFTLKIRSTKLEDSAMYFCASNSGQLNEKLFFGSGTQLSVL.

Of note for this clone: Additional DNA sequences in this sample encode the identical CDR3. The chain joins TRBV9 to TRBJ2-7; no definite D call. Between the trimmed V and J ends, which lost 3 bases and 3 bases, there was a span of 13 bases. The CDR3 is 14 residues long. The germline V gene encodes CDR1 SGDLS and CDR2 YYNGEE. The CDR3 reads CASSAGLGGYEQYF. The CDR3 bases are TGTGCCAGCAGCGCCGGGTTAGGCGGCTACGAGCAGTACTTC.

This chain links TRBV11-2 with TRBJ1-1; D remains unclear. V was trimmed by 7 bases and J by 2 bases, leaving 8 bases between them. Germline V gene data show CDR1 as SGHAT and CDR2 as FQNNGV. CDR3 size: 12 residues. The CDR3 sequence is CASKTGNTEAFF. CDR3 bases: TGTGCCAGCAAGACGGGAAACACTGAAGCTTTCTTT. Variable domain in full (rest from reference TRBV11-2 and TRBJ1-1): EAGVAQSPRYKIIEKRQSVAFWCNPISGHATLYWYQQILGQGPKLLIQFQNNGVVDDSQLPKDRFSAERLKGVDSTLKIQPAKLEDSAVYLCASKTGNTEAFFGQGTRLTVV.

This chain uses TRBV28 with TRBJ1-3, with D unclear. V lost 6 bases and J lost 4, with 25 bases in between. Germline CDR1 is MDHEN and CDR2 is SYDVKM. This CDR3 is built from 18 residues. CDR3 DNA: TGTGCCAGCAGGGAAAGGGCTCGGGCCTTAGGGAGGGGAAACACCATATATTTT. Its protein product is CASRERARALGRGNTIYF.

V usage is TRBV9 and J usage is TRBJ2-3, with D possibly being TRBD2 (7 bases). The germline CDR1 and CDR2 sequences are SGDLS and YYNGEE. V was trimmed by 2 bases and J by 2 bases, leaving 12 bases between them. This CDR3 comprises 15 residues. The CDR3 nucleotides read TGTGCCAGCAGCGTTGGCGGGGGCTTCACAGATACGCAGTATTTT. Its translation is CASSVGGGFTDTQYF.

The J gene is TRBJ1-5, the V gene TRBV27; D unresolved. The CDR3 sequence is 13 residues long. Germline CDR1 MNHEY, CDR2 SMNVEV (reference sequence). Trimming pared 2 bases from V and 5 bases from J, leaving 7 bases between. CDR3 DNA: TGTGCCAGCAGTTTACGCAGTTATCAGCCCCAGCATTTT. Its protein product is CASSLRSYQPQHF.

V and J are TRBV5-1 and TRBJ1-1, with unresolved D. The V end lost 4 bases, the J end lost 0 bases, and 10 bases lay between the germline ends. The CDR3 consists of 14 residues. Looked up from germline, CDR1 is SGHRS and CDR2 is YFSETQ. In DNA, the CDR3 is TGCGCCAGCAGCCGAGGACTGTTGAACACTGAAGCTTTCTTT. It yields the protein CASSRGLLNTEAFF.

The chain couples TRBV5-1 to TRBJ1-1; 10 bases agree with TRBD1. The V segment lost 4 bases and the J segment 4 bases; nucleotides outside the gene matches: 10. Germline V gives CDR1 SGHRS, CDR2 YFSETQ. The CDR3 is made up of 16 amino acids. The CDR3 nucleotides read TGCGCCAGCAGCCCCGTGACAGGGGGCGACGGCACTGAAGCTTTCTTT. Protein sequence: CASSPVTGGDGTEAFF. The whole variable domain, remainder taken from reference TRBV5-1 and TRBJ1-1, is KAGVTQTPRYLIKTRGQQVTLSCSPISGHRSVSWYQQTPGQGLQFLFEYFSETQRNKGNFPGRFSGRQFSNSRSEMNVSTLELGDSALYLCASSPVTGGDGTEAFFGQGTRLTVV.

This sequence joins TRBV5-8 and TRBJ1-5; D is uncertain. The CDR3 consists of 14 residues. Trimming cost V 2 bases and J 1 base, with 7 bases left between them. Germline CDR1 SGHTS, CDR2 YDEGEE. CDR3: CASSFRLSNQPQHF. DNA for the CDR3: TGTGCCAGCAGCTTCCGACTGAGCAATCAGCCCCAGCATTTT.

This chain links TRBV15 with TRBJ2-2; D is perhaps TRBD1 (5 bases). The V gene lost 0 bases and the J gene lost 6 bases, with 8 bases spanning the gap. Per germline, CDR1 LNHNV and CDR2 YYDKDF (reference sequence). The CDR3 is 14 amino acids. The CDR3 here is CATSRDRVAGELFF. In nucleotides, the CDR3 is TGTGCCACCAGCAGAGACAGGGTAGCCGGGGAGCTGTTTTTT.

This clone was counted between two and nine times. The CDR3 nucleotides are TGTGCCAGCAGTGAAGGACCTGGGTCCGAGGGTGGCTACACCTTC. Its translation: CASSEGPGSEGGYTF. The V gene is TRBV6-1, the J gene TRBJ1-2; D call uncertain. V was cut by 1 base and J by 7 bases, with 16 bases left in between. Germline lookup yields CDR1 MNHNS and CDR2 SASEGT. The CDR3 consists of 15 residues.

This clone was seen only a few times. The J gene is TRBJ1-2, the V gene TRBV7-9; tentative D call: TRBD1 (5 bases). CDR3 length: 13 residues. The V end was cut by 2 bases, the J end by 8 bases, with 12 bases between. The germline gives CDR1 SEHNR, CDR2 FQNEAQ (reference sequence). The CDR3 spells CASSLIGEGGYTF. CDR3 in DNA: TGTGCCAGCAGCTTAATAGGGGAAGGGGGCTACACCTTC.

In DNA form, the CDR3 reads TGCACGGGGGCCCAGGGACAGGGCGAAAAACTGTTTTTT. Translated, it gives CTGAQGQGEKLFF. The J gene is TRBJ1-4, the V gene TRBV29-1; the match to TRBD1 covers 9 bases. CDR1 is SQVTM and CDR2 is ANQGSEA in the germline V gene. CDR3 length: 13 amino acids.

The chain uses TRBV19 and TRBJ1-2; the match to TRBD1 covers 10 bases. Losses at the gene ends were 5 bases for V and 3 bases for J; bases not matched to a gene: 9. This CDR3 comprises 16 residues. Germline V gives CDR1 LNHDA, CDR2 SQIVND (reference sequence). In nucleotides, the CDR3 is TGTGCCAGTAGTGCGACAAGGACAGGGGGGGACTATGGCTACACCTTC. Its translation: CASSATRTGGDYGYTF.